This T cell receptor beta chain was recorded in a study of vaccination and CD4 T cells after COVID-19 (dated by TCRdb to 2022 to 2024). Turning to the overall study: Every convalescent patient had a positive nasal swab PCR test for SARS-CoV-2, with mild disease in 9 or 10 patients and severe disease in one. Post-COVID blood samples from convalescent patients were collected a median of 101 days after diagnosis, with a range of 35 to 161 days. The convalescent cohort comprised six males and four females, including two Hispanic individuals, seven Caucasians, two Asians and one multiracial person. Participants got two doses of the Pfizer-BioNTech BNT162b2 vaccine (n=8) or two doses of the Moderna mRNA-1273 vaccine (n=2). The time from the second vaccine dose to post-vaccine blood sampling had a median of around 72 days and ranged from roughly 12 to 250 days. The spike-specific CD4+ TCR repertoire was compared before and after mRNA vaccination in under 11 COVID-19 convalescent patients and a handful of infection-naive healthy vaccine recipients. Results the study describes overall, beyond this receptor: The number of convalescent patients in the study was relatively small, and the study did not examine early timepoints following natural infection. In convalescent patients, a median approximately 83% of post-vaccine SARS-CoV-2-reactive clones were detected only after vaccination, suggesting vaccine-specific priming. Of the vaccine-specific clones in convalescent patients, 304 of 307, or nearly all, reacted only to SARS-CoV-2 spike and did not cross-react with common cold coronaviruses. The median count of SARS-CoV-2-reactive clonotypes went up from some 23 after infection to approximately 40 after vaccination, although the change was not significant.

The convalescent patients' positive SARS-CoV-2 PCR tests were from March to December 2020, which was before the Alpha, Beta and Delta variants emerged in the United States. Ficoll-Paque Plus gradient centrifugation was used to isolate PBMCs from whole blood, and the isolated PBMCs were then either used fresh or cryopreserved at -140C. From the germline V gene, CDR1 is MNHEY and CDR2 is SVGEGT. After removal of 0 bases from V and 4 bases from J, the junction retains 8 bases not matched to a gene. The CDR3 runs 16 amino acids, cysteine and phenylalanine included. CDR3 DNA is the only sequence kept; it has 48 bases, read in frame from the first base. Receptor libraries were prepared by PCR. Reads for this sample came from an Illumina iSeq 100. On the authors' methods: Non-productive sequences were filtered out, and CDR3s that did not start with C, did not end with F or W, or were shorter than 7 amino acids were discarded. CDR3 homology was assessed with Levenshtein distances (stringdist) and unrooted phylogenetic trees (ape) in R version 3.6.1. The public sequencing data were trimmed at Q25 with fastp and processed into clonotypes with MiXCR by TCRdb, which kept only in-frame beta chains. Under each unique CDR3 protein, matching rows form one entry showing the most common genes and DNA. For this entry, the V and J calls and clone size follow TCRdb and not the study's own pipeline. Within this sample are roughly 16,000 distinct CDR3 sequences, with approximately 66% of them counted one time only. In total, the top ten clones hold around 1.1% of the sample.

A note on this clonotype: No antigen is known for it. No base quality values were provided; no much bigger clone lies one nucleotide off.

The clonotype comes from a human donor who had recovered from COVID-19. The chain links TRBV6-2 or TRBV6-3 with TRBJ2-5, and 7 junctional nucleotides match TRBD1. The sequencing used CD4+ T cells from blood, collected after SARS-CoV-2 vaccination. DNA sequence: TGTGCCAGCAGTTACTCTGGGCAGGGGGTCCCAGAGACCCAGTACTTC. Its product reads: CASSYSGQGVPETQYF.